What follows are 2 T cell receptor beta chains derived from one specimen sequenced in a study of blood T cell repertoires in COVID-19. Some clones are missing from TCRdb's copy, which holds only in-frame ones; the method was immunoSEQ multiplex PCR. This table holds tens of thousands of clones, 88% found once. Sequenced input: peripheral blood. Source of these receptors: a woman at least 80 years old with active COVID-19.

This sequence joins TRBV19 and TRBJ1-2, with no clear D. This CDR3 spans 15 amino acids. Germline V gene lookup returns CDR1 LNHDA and CDR2 SQIVND (reference sequence). Trimming removed 5 bases from V and 4 bases from J, with 17 bases in between. This CDR3 reads CASSAGDKIGYGYTF. The CDR3 DNA sequence: TGTGCCAGTAGTGCGGGAGATAAAATTGGCTATGGCTACACCTTC.

This clone appeared a few times. The genes are TRBV19 and TRBJ1-6; no clear D. V lost 3 bases and J lost 0, with 9 bases in between. In germline, CDR1 is LNHDA, CDR2 SQIVND (reference sequence). The CDR3 loop spans 16 amino acids. Here the CDR3 reads CASSIRDSSYNSPLHF. DNA for the CDR3: TGTGCCAGTAGTATCCGGGATAGCTCCTATAATTCACCCCTCCACTTT.